A single sample is the source of the 22 T cell receptor beta chains below, sequenced in a study of T cells in Graves' hyperthyroidism and ophthalmopathy. Regions amplified from RNA transcripts were the TCR beta CDR3 regions. HTBI primers were the set used in a first-round RT-PCR of the TCR CDR3. TCRdb called the multiplex PCR reads again in MiXCR, with one record for every CDR3 protein. The table has around 700,000 distinct CDR3 sequences, 15% to 20% seen once. The sequencing sample was made of blood. These receptor sequences come from a woman aged 50 to 65 with Graves' hyperthyroidism that later progressed to Graves' ophthalmopathy.

V and J are TRBV18 and TRBJ1-1; 8 bases are shared with TRBD1. Trimming cost V 6 bases and J 8 bases; bases outside gene matches: 8. This CDR3 region has 13 residues. CDR1 KGHSH and CDR2 LQKENI come from the germline V gene. CDR3 amino acids: CASSGQGPLEAFF. CDR3 coding DNA: TGTGCCAGCTCTGGACAGGGCCCACTAGAAGCTTTCTTT.

This chain joins TRBV19 and TRBJ2-7; 8 nucleotides agree with TRBD1. This CDR3 has 13 amino acids. Germline CDR1 LNHDA, CDR2 SQIVND (reference sequence). The J segment lost 5 bases and the V segment lost 3 bases, leaving 3 bases of the junction unmatched. In DNA form, the CDR3 reads TGTGCCAGTAGTATCGCAGGGGGCGACGAGCAGTACTTC. This sequence encodes CASSIAGGDEQYF.

The sample holds many counts of this clonotype. The CDR3 sequence is CASSYSEYVGYGYTF. The DNA of the CDR3 is TGTGCCAGCAGTTACTCGGAGTACGTCGGCTATGGCTACACCTTC. The gene calls are TRBV6-5 and TRBJ1-2; D unclear. Per germline, CDR1 MNHEY and CDR2 SVGAGI. This CDR3 comprises 15 residues. The ends were cut back, 0 bases at V and 4 bases at J, with 12 bases in the middle.

This clonotype has at least ten counts. The chain uses TRBV10-3 and TRBJ2-1; tentatively, D is TRBD1 (6 bases). Trimming left V 5 bases short and J 5 bases short, with 19 bases between. The CDR3 length is 16 residues. CDR1 is ENHRY, CDR2 SYGVKD, per germline. The CDR3 sequence: CAISKGDKLGDNEQFF. The DNA for the CDR3 is TGTGCCATCAGTAAGGGGGACAAGCTTGGAGACAATGAGCAGTTCTTC.

The genes are TRBV3-1 and TRBJ2-1; a possible D gene is TRBD2 (6 bases). The germline V and J ends were trimmed by 2 bases and 5 bases, with 16 bases remaining between them. The CDR3 runs 16 residues. Germline CDR1 is LGHDT and CDR2 is YNNKEL (reference sequence). CDR3 amino acids: CASSQHRDLRNNEQFF. The CDR3 coding sequence is TGTGCCAGCAGCCAACACCGGGACTTAAGAAACAATGAGCAGTTCTTC.

The chain couples TRBV11-2 to TRBJ2-3, with D maybe TRBD2 (10 bases). The V end was cut by 5 bases, the J end by 2 bases, with 32 bases between. Germline V gene lookup returns CDR1 SGHAT and CDR2 FQNNGV. The length of the CDR3 is 21 residues. Written as DNA, the CDR3 is TGTGCCAGCAGCCGTAGAAGGTACAGGGGGCGGACTAGCGGACACACAGATACGCAGTATTTT. The encoded protein is CASSRRRYRGRTSGHTDTQYF.

This clonotype has a count of ten or more. This chain connects TRBV20-1 to TRBJ1-5; D perhaps matches TRBD1 (6 bases). V lost 3 bases to trimming and J lost 3 bases, with 12 bases between them. The CDR3 has 14 amino acids. Germline V gene data show CDR1 as DFQATT and CDR2 as SNEGSKA (reference sequence). CDR3: CSAREDSSNQPQHF. The CDR3 DNA sequence: TGCAGTGCTAGGGAGGACAGCTCCAATCAGCCCCAGCATTTT.

This clonotype was found many times. V and J are TRBV14 and TRBJ1-1; D not certain. Germline V gives CDR1 SGHDN, CDR2 FVKESK. The CDR3 is 16 residues long. Trimming stripped 1 base from V and 1 base from J, with 13 bases between. CDR3 amino acids: CASSQAGRRPNTEAFF. The CDR3 bases are TGTGCCAGCAGCCAAGCCGGGAGGCGGCCGAACACTGAAGCTTTCTTT.

The J gene is TRBJ2-2, the V gene TRBV6-7; TRBD1 matches 7 bases. TRBV6-7 is identified as an open reading frame with a role that is uncertain. The CDR3 covers 14 residues. V was pared by 2 bases and J by 7 bases, with 4 bases of the junction left unmatched. The CDR3 spells CASSYRQGFGELFF. The CDR3 nucleotides are TGTGCCAGCAGTTACAGACAGGGCTTCGGGGAGCTGTTTTTT.

This clonotype showed up many times. V and J are TRBV5-1 and TRBJ2-5; D tentatively fits TRBD1 or TRBD2 (5 bases each). CDR1 and CDR2 from the germline V gene are SGHRS and YFSETQ. Trimming removed 5 bases from V and 5 bases from J, with 10 bases in between. The length of the CDR3 is 12 residues. The CDR3 DNA reads TGCGCCAGCAGGGGTGAGGGGGAGACCCAGTACTTC. As protein: CASRGEGETQYF.

This chain uses TRBV20-1 with TRBJ1-6, with no clear D. Germline V gives CDR1 DFQATT, CDR2 SNEGSKA (reference sequence). V was shortened by 3 bases and J by 7 bases, with 7 bases between the two germline ends. The CDR3 length is 12 residues. The CDR3 DNA reads TGCAGTGCTAGCCCGGGGAATTCACCCCTCCACTTT. Protein sequence: CSASPGNSPLHF.

The table lists this clonotype with many counts. The J gene is TRBJ2-7, the V gene TRBV12-3 or TRBV12-4, with D maybe TRBD2 (6 bases). The CDR3 is made up of 14 amino acids. The germline V and J ends were trimmed by 3 bases and 7 bases, with 16 bases remaining between them. CDR3 DNA: TGTGCCAGCAGTTTTGGAGGGGCTATCGGGGAGCAGTACTTC. Amino acid sequence: CASSFGGAIGEQYF.

This clonotype was seen a few times. The chain carries TRBV7-9 and TRBJ1-2; no clear D gene. The ends were cut back, 7 bases at V and 4 bases at J, with 16 bases in the middle. CDR1 SEHNR and CDR2 FQNEAQ come from the germline V gene (reference sequence). CDR3 length equals 14 residues. The chain's CDR3 is CASTPGTWTYGYTF. Here the CDR3 DNA reads TGTGCCAGCACCCCGGGAACGTGGACCTATGGCTACACCTTC.

This clonotype has a handful of counts. The chain couples TRBV2 to TRBJ2-7, with a tentative D call TRBD2 (6 bases). The germline V and J ends were trimmed by 5 bases and 5 bases, with 10 bases remaining between them. The CDR3 is made up of 12 amino acids. Germline-derived CDR1 and CDR2 are SNHLY and FYNNEI. CDR3 loop: CASSPGVNEQYF. CDR3 nucleotide sequence: TGTGCCAGCAGTCCGGGAGTAAACGAGCAGTACTTC.

At least ten counts were recorded for this clonotype. V gene TRBV3-1 combines with J gene TRBJ2-5; D gene ambiguous. V lost 3 bases and J lost 4, with 9 bases in between. Per germline, CDR1 LGHDT and CDR2 YNNKEL (reference sequence). The CDR3 is made up of 13 amino acids. The CDR3 sequence is CASSHASRETQYF. CDR3 bases: TGTGCCAGCAGCCATGCGTCTCGAGAGACCCAGTACTTC.

This clonotype came up a few times. The CDR3, as DNA: TGCGCCAGCAGCCGGGACTTCGATGAGCAGTTCTTC. Protein: CASSRDFDEQFF. The rearrangement links TRBV5-1 to TRBJ2-1; possible D gene TRBD2, 6 bases. The germline CDR1 and CDR2 sequences are SGHRS and YFSETQ. V shed 4 bases and J shed 8 bases, with 10 bases lying between them. The CDR3 extends over 12 amino acids.

This clonotype was seen a few times. V usage is TRBV12-3 or TRBV12-4 and J usage is TRBJ2-1; D is undetermined. The CDR3 extends over 16 amino acids. Deletions cut 6 bases from V and 6 bases from J, with 21 bases between. The CDR3 DNA reads as TGTGCCAGCAGACCGGTCGATCTAGATCTGGGCAATGAGCAGTTCTTC. Translated, it gives CASRPVDLDLGNEQFF.

CDR3 DNA: TGTGCCAGCAGCCCCTACCGAAGGTCAAACTATGGCTACACCTTC. Its translation is CASSPYRRSNYGYTF. The V gene is TRBV7-9, the J gene TRBJ1-2; D remains unclear. This CDR3 is 15 amino acids long. Germline-derived CDR1 and CDR2 are SEHNR and FQNEAQ (reference sequence). V lost 5 bases and J lost 2, with 15 bases in between.

This clonotype was recorded a few times. The chain couples TRBV4-1 to TRBJ2-3, with 10 bases fitting TRBD2. The trim removed 4 bases at V and 1 base at J, leaving 5 bases unmatched. Germline V CDR1 and CDR2: MGHRA, YSYEKL. This CDR3 has 16 amino acids. The chain's CDR3 is CASSPWTSGGTDTQYF. DNA of the CDR3: TGCGCCAGCAGCCCTTGGACTAGCGGAGGCACAGATACGCAGTATTTT.

V and J are TRBV2 and TRBJ1-5, with D possibly TRBD1 on 5 matching bases. The V gene's germline CDR1 is SNHLY and CDR2 FYNNEI. V was cut by 3 bases and J by 8 bases, with 17 bases left in between. The CDR3 contains 15 residues. CDR3 residues: CASSEWQGEMEPQHF. For the CDR3, the DNA is TGTGCCAGCAGTGAGTGGCAGGGTGAGATGGAGCCCCAGCATTTT.

In this sample, this clonotype turned up a few times. The rearrangement links TRBV19 to TRBJ1-4, with D possibly being TRBD1 (6 bases). The CDR3 contains 16 residues. CDR1 LNHDA and CDR2 SQIVND come from the germline V gene (reference sequence). Trimming took 6 bases from V and 0 from J, leaving 14 bases between them. This CDR3 reads CASRRKTGATNEKLFF. The CDR3 bases are TGTGCCAGTAGACGAAAGACAGGCGCAACTAATGAAAAACTGTTTTTT. Using reference TRBV19 and TRBJ1-4 for the parts outside the CDR3, the full variable domain is DGGITQSPKYLFRKEGQNVTLSCEQNLNHDAMYWYRQDPGQGLRLIYYSQIVNDFQKGDIAEGYSVSREKKESFPLTVTSAQKNPTAFYLCASRRKTGATNEKLFFGSGTQLSVL.

This clonotype was seen just once. The junction and the germline gene differ at one end; a read error may be behind it. The chain uses TRBV7-7 and TRBJ1-2; D is possibly TRBD1 (5 bases). CDR1 and CDR2 (germline): SSHAT, FNYEAQ (reference sequence). The CDR3 is 14 residues long. The CDR3 protein is CASSLPGKSYGYTF. CDR3 DNA: TGTGCTAGCAGCTTACCAGGGAAGAGCTATGGCTACACCTTC.